Only a few counts were recorded for the clone carrying this T cell receptor beta chain. Its cognate antigen is unknown. The source of the sample is a study of beta chain features in type 1 diabetes. Study-level information: About 110,000,000 sorted cells were examined across all samples. Whole-study results and caveats: In every one of the four CD4+ subsets, TCRB CDR3s were moderately but significantly shorter in Type 1 diabetes patients.

The V end lost 0 bases, the J end lost 5 bases, and 11 bases lay between the germline ends. This CDR3 spans 15 amino acids. Per the germline V gene, CDR1 is SGHRS and CDR2 is YFSETQ. The whole isolated RNA underwent reverse transcription, so sequencing captured expressed TCRB transcripts. The read count averaged about 3.6 million across naive, central memory and regulatory T cell samples. Produced via immunoSEQ multiplex PCR; TCRdb's table is partial and in-frame only. The sample yields 250,000 to 350,000 clones, more than 13% seen once. V is TRBV5-1 and J is TRBJ2-2; possible D gene TRBD2, 6 bases. The source material was naive CD4+ T cells from blood. The sequence derives from a man aged 25 to 40 with type 1 diabetes. The CDR3 bases are TGCGCCAGCAGCTTGGACTACGGGGGAACCGGGGAGCTGTTTTTT. The encoded protein is CASSLDYGGTGELFF.